This T cell receptor (beta chain) was obtained from a study of T cell responses to AZD1222 COVID-19 vaccine. Points from the study as a whole: Spike-specific TCR breadth rose after two AZD1222 doses, and depth rose as well.

Using immunoSEQ multiplex PCR, the repertoire was profiled, and TCRdb retains in-frame clones only, with some absent. The sample yields about 140,000 clones, about nine tenths seen once. In regard to this clone: Its antigen remains unknown.

CDR3 size: 15 residues. V lost 5 bases and J lost 2; bases outside the gene matches: 8. Germline loops: CDR1 MNHEY, CDR2 SMNVEV (reference sequence). V gene TRBV27 combines with J gene TRBJ2-7, with 8 nucleotides matching TRBD1. The clonotype originates from an adult in good health. Sequences were derived from peripheral blood, sampled on day 0 of AZD1222 vaccination. The CDR3 loop is CASSQLGQGPYEQYF. In DNA form, the CDR3 reads TGTGCCAGCAGTCAACTAGGACAGGGCCCCTACGAGCAGTACTTC.